The T cell receptor beta chain described here comes from a study of Ad26.COV2.S vaccination and SARS-CoV-2 variants. Study in general: Ad26.COV2.S given intramuscularly, once or twice 56 days apart. Overall study results and limits: Assessments of TCR breadth and depth may have underestimated the total T cell responses. Placebo recipients and vaccine recipients were similar in non-spike TCR breadth. Substantial breadth was reportedly displayed by spike-specific CD8+ and CD4+ T cell responses after vaccination.

A note on this clone: What it binds is unknown.

V was shortened by 6 bases and J by 4 bases, with 15 bases between the two germline ends. The CDR3 consists of 14 residues. Looked up from germline, CDR1 is LNHDA and CDR2 is SQIVND (reference sequence). Repertoires were generated with immunoSEQ multiplex PCR, while TCRdb's copy carries only in-frame clones and drops some. The table records around 400,000 clones, 75% to 90% of them present only once. Treatment: some 20 received Ad26.COV2.S at low or high dose, single or two shots; about five received placebo; per-sample allocation not given. At day 63 after the first vaccine or placebo injection, samples were drawn.

This rearrangement joins TRBV19 to TRBJ2-5; D perhaps matches TRBD2 (5 bases). The clonotype comes from a person between 18 and 59 years old who received the Ad26.COV2.S COVID-19 vaccine or a placebo. The material sequenced was peripheral blood, taken in a trial of Ad26.COV2.S vaccine versus placebo. The CDR3 DNA reads TGTGCCAGTAGGAAGAAAGGAGGTGCAGAGACCCAGTACTTC. This translates into CASRKKGGAETQYF.